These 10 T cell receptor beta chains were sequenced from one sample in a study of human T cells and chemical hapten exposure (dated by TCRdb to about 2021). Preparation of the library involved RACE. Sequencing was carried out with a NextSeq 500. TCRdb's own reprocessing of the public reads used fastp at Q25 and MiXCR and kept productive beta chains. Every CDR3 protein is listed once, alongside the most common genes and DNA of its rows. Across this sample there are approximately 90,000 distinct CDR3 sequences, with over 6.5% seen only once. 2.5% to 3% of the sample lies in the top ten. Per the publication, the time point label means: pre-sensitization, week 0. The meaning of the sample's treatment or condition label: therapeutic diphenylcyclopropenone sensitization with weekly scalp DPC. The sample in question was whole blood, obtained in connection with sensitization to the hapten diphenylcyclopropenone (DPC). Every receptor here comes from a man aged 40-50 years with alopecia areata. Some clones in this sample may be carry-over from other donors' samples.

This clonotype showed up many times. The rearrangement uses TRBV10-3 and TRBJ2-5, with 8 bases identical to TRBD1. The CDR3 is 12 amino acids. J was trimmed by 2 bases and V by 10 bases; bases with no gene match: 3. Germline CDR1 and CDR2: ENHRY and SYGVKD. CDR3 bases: TGTGCCACCCGGACAGGGCAAGAGACCCAGTACTTC. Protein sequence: CATRTGQETQYF.

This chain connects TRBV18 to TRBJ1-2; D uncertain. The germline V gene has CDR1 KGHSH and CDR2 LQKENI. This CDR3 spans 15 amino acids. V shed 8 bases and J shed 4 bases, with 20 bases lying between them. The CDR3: CASPNDITASYGYTF. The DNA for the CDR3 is TGTGCCAGCCCCAACGATATAACAGCATCCTATGGCTACACCTTC.

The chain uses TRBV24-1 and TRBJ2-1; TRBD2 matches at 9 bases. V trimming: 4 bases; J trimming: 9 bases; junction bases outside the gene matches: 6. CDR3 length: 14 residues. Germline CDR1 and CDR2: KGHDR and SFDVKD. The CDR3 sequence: CATSDPIAGAEQFF. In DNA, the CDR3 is TGTGCCACCAGTGACCCTATAGCGGGAGCTGAGCAGTTCTTC.

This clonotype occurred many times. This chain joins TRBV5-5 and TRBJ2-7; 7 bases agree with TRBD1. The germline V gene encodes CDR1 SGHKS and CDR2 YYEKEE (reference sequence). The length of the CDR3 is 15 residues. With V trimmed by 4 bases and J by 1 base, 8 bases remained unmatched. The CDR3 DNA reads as TGTGCCAGCAGCGCTTCGACAGGGTGGTCCTACGAGCAGTACGTC. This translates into CASSASTGWSYEQYV.

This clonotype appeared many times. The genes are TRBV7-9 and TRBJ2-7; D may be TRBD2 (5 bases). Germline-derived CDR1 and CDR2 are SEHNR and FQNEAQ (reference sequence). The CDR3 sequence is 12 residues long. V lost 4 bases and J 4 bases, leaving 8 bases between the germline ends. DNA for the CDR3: TGTGCCAGCAGCTCGGACTGGTACGAGCAGTACTTC. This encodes CASSSDWYEQYF. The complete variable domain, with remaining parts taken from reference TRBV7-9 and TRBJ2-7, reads DTGVSQNPRHKITKRGQNVTFRCDPISEHNRLYWYRQTLGQGPEFLTYFQNEAQLEKSRLLSDRFSAERPKGSFSTLEIQRTEQGDSAMYLCASSSDWYEQYFGPGTRLTVT.

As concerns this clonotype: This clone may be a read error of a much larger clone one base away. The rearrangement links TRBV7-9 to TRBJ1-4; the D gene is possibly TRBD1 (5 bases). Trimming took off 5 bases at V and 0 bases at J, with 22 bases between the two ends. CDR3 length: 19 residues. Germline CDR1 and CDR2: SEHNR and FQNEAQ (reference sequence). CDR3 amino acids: CASSDSRPQQESTNEKLFF. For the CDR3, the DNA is TGTGCCAGCAGCGACTCTCGACCTCAACAGGAATCAACTAATGAAAAACTGTTTTTT.

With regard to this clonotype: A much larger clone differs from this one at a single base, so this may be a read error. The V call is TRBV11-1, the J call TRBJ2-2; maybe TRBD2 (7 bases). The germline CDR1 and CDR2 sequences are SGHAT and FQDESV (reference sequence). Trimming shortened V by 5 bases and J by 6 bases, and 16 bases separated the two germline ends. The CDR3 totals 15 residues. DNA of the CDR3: TGTGCCAGCAGCCGGGGGGCCCCCGGACCCGGGGAGCTGTTTTTT. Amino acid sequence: CASSRGAPGPGELFF.

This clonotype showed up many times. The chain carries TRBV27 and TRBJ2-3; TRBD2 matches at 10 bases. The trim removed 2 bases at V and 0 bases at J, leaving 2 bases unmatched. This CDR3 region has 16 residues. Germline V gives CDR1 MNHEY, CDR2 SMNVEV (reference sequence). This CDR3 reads CASSLGLAASTDTQYF. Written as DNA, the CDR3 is TGTGCCAGCAGTTTAGGACTAGCGGCTAGCACAGATACGCAGTATTTT.

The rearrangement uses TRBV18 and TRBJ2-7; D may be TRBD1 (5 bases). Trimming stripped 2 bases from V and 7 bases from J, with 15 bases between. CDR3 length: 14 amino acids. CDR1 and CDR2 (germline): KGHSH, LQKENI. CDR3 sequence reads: CASSPIRATGEQYV. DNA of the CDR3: TGTGCCAGCTCACCAATCAGGGCGACGGGTGAGCAGTACGTC.

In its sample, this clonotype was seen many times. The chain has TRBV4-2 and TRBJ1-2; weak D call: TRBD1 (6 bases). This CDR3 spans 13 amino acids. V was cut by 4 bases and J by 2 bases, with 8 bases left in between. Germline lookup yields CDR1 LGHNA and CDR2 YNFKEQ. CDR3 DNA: TGTGCCAGCAGCCGAACAGGGAACTATGGCTACACCTTC. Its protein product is CASSRTGNYGYTF.